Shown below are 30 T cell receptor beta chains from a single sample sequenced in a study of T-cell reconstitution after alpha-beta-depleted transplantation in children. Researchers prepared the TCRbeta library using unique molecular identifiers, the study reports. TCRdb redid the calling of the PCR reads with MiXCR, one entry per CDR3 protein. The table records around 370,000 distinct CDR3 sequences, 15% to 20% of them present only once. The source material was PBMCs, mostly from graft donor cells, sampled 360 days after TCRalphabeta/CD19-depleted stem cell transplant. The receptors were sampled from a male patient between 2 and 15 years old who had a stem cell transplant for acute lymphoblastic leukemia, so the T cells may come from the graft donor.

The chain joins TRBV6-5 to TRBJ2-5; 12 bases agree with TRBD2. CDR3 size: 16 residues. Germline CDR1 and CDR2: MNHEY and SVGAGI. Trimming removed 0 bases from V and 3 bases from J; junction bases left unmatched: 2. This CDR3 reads CASSYSRTSGKETQYF. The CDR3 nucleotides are TGTGCCAGCAGTTACTCGAGGACTAGCGGGAAAGAGACCCAGTACTTC.

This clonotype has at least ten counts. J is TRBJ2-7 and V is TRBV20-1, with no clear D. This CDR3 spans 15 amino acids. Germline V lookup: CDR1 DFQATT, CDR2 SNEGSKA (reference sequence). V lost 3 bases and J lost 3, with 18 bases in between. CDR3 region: CSARQLSSPLYEQYF. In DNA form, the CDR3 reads TGCAGTGCTAGGCAACTATCATCCCCTCTCTACGAGCAGTACTTC.

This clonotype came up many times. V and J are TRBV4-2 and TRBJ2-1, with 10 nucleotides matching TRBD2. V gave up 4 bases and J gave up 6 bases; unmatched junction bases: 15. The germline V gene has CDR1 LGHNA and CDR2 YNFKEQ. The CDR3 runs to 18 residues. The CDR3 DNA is TGTGCCAGCAGCCCCTACTCCTCGCTAGCGGGAGTAGGCAATGAGCAGTTCTTC. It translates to CASSPYSSLAGVGNEQFF.

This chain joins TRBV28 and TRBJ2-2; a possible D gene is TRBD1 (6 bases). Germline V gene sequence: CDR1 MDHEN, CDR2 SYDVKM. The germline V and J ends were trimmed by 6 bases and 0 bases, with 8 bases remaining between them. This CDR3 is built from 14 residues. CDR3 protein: CASRKGANTGELFF. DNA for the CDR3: TGTGCCAGCAGAAAGGGGGCGAACACCGGGGAGCTGTTTTTT. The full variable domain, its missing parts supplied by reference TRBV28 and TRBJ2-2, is DVKVTQSSRYLVKRTGEKVFLECVQDMDHENMFWYRQDPGLGLRLIYFSYDVKMKEKGDIPEGYSVSREKKERFSLILESASTNQTSMYLCASRKGANTGELFFGEGSRLTVL.

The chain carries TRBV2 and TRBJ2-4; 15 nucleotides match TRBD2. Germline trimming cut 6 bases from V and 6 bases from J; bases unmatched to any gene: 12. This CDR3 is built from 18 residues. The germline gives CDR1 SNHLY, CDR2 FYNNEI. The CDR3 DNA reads TGTGCCAGCAGCGATCCTGCGGGACTAGCGGGAGGCGGAAACATTCAGTACTTC. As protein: CASSDPAGLAGGGNIQYF.

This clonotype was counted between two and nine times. The CDR3 coding sequence is TGTGCCAGCAGTGAAGGGTACGAGAGAAACAATGAGCAGTTCTTC. The encoded protein is CASSEGYERNNEQFF. The chain carries TRBV25-1 and TRBJ2-1; D is ambiguous. The V end was cut by 2 bases, the J end by 5 bases, with 13 bases between. The CDR3 length is 15 residues. Germline CDR1 MGHDK, CDR2 SYGVNS.

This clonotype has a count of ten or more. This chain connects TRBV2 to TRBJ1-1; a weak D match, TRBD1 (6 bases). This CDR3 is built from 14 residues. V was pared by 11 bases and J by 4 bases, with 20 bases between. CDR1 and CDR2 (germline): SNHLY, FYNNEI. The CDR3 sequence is CAVSSGARLTEAFF. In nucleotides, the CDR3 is TGTGCCGTCTCCTCGGGGGCGCGACTCACTGAAGCTTTCTTT.

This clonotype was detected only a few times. The CDR3 DNA sequence: TGCAGTATTAGAGGGGACTACGAGCAGTACTTC. Its protein product is CSIRGDYEQYF. The chain combines TRBV20-1 with TRBJ2-7; D is possibly TRBD1 or TRBD2 (5 bases each). V lost 8 bases to trimming and J lost 3 bases, with 11 bases between them. CDR3 length: 11 residues. Germline V gene sequence: CDR1 DFQATT, CDR2 SNEGSKA (reference sequence).

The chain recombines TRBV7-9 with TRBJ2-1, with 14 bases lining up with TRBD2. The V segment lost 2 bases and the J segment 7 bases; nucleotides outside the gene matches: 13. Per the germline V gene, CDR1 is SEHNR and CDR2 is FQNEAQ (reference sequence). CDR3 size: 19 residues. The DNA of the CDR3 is TGTGCCAGCAGCTTATATCCGGGACTAGCGGGAGTCAACGGGAATGAGCAGTTCTTC. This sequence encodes CASSLYPGLAGVNGNEQFF.

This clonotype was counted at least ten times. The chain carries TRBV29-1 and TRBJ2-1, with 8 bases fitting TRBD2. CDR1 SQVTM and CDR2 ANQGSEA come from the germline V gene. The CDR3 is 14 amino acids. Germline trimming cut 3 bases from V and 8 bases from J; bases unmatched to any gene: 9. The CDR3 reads CSVEVAGGGYEQFF. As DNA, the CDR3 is TGCAGCGTTGAGGTCGCGGGAGGCGGGTATGAGCAGTTCTTC.

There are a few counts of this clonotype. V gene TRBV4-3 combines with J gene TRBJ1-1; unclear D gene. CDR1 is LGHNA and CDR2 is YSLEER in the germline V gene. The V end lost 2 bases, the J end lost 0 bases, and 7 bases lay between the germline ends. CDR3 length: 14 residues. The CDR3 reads CASSQTQMNTEAFF. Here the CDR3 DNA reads TGCGCCAGCAGCCAAACACAAATGAACACTGAAGCTTTCTTT.

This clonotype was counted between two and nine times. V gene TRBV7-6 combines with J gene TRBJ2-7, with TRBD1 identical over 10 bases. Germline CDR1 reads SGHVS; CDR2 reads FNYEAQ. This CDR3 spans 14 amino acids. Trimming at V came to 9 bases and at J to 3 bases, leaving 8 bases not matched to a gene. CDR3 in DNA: TGTGCCAGACAACCGACAGGGGGCAACTACGAGCAGTACTTC. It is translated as CARQPTGGNYEQYF.

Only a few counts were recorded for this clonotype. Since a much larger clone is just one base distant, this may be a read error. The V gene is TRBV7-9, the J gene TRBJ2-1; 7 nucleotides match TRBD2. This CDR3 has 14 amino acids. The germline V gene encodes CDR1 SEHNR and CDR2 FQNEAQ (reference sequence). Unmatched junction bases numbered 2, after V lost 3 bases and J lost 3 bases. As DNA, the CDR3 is TGTGCCAGCAGCTTTGCGGGAGACTACAATGAGCAGTTCTTC. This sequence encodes CASSFAGDYNEQFF.

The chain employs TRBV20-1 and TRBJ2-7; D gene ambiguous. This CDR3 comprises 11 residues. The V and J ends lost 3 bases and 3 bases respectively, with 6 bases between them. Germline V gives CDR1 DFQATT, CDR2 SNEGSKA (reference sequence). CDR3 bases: TGCAGTGCTAGTTGGGGCTACGAGCAGTACTTC. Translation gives CSASWGYEQYF.

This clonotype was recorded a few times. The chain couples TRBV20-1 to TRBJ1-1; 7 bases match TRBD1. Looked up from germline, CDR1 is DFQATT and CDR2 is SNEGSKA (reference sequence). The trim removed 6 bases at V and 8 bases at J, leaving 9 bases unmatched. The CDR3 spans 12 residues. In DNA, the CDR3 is TGCAGTGCACAGTCGCGACAGGGCGAAGCTTTCTTT. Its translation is CSAQSRQGEAFF.

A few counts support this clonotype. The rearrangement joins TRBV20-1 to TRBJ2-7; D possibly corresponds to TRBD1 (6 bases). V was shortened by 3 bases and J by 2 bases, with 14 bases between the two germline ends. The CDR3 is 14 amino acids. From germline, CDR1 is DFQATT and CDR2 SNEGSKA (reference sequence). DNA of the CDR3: TGCAGTGCTAGTCGGGGACAACGGACCTACGAGCAGTACTTC. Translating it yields CSASRGQRTYEQYF.

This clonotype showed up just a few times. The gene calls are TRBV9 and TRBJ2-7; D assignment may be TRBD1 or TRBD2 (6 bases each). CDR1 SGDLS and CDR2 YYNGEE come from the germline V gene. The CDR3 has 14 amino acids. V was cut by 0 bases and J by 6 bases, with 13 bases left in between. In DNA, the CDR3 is TGTGCCAGCAGCGTAGCCGGGGGCGGAGGCGAGCAGTACTTC. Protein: CASSVAGGGGEQYF.

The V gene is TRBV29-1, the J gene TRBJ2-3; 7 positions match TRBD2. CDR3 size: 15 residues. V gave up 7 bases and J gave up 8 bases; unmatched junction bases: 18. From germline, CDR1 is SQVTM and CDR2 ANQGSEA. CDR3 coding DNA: TGCAGCGCCCTGGGGTGGATAGCGGGTGACGGTACGCAGTATTTT. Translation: CSALGWIAGDGTQYF.

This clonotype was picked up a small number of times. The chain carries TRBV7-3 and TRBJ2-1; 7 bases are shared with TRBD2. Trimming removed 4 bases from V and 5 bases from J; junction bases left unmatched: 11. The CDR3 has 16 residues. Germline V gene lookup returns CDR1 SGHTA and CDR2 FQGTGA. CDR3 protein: CASSSTAGLVNNEQFF. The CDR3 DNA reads TGTGCCAGCAGCTCGACGGCCGGACTAGTTAACAATGAGCAGTTCTTC.

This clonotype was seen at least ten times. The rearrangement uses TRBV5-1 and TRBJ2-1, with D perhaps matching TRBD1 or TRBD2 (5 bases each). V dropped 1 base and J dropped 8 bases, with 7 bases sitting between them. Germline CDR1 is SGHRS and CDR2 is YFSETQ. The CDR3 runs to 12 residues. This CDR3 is CASSLLGDEQFF. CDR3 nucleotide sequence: TGCGCCAGCAGCTTGTTGGGGGATGAGCAGTTCTTC. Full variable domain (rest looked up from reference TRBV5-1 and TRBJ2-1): KAGVTQTPRYLIKTRGQQVTLSCSPISGHRSVSWYQQTPGQGLQFLFEYFSETQRNKGNFPGRFSGRQFSNSRSEMNVSTLELGDSALYLCASSLLGDEQFFGPGTRLTVL.

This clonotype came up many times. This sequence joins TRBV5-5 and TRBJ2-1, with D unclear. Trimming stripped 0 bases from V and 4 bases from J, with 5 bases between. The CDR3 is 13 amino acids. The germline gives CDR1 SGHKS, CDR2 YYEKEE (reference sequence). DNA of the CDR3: TGTGCCAGCAGCTTGGGGAAGTACAATGAGCAGTTCTTC. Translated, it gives CASSLGKYNEQFF. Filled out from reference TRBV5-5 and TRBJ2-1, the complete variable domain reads DAGVTQSPTHLIKTRGQQVTLRCSPISGHKSVSWYQQVLGQGPQFIFQYYEKEERGRGNFPDRFSARQFPNYSSELNVNALLLGDSALYLCASSLGKYNEQFFGPGTRLTVL.

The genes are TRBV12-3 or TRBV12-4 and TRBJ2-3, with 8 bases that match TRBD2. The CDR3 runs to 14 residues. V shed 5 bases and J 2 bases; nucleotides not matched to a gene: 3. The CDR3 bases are TGTGCCAGCAGTGCTAGCGGGCCCACAGATACGCAGTATTTT. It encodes CASSASGPTDTQYF.

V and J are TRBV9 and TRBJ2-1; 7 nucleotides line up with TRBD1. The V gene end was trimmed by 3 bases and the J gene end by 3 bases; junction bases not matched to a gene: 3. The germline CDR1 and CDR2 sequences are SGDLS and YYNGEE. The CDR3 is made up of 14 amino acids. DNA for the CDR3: TGTGCCAGCAGCGCCTACAGGGGCTACAATGAGCAGTTCTTC. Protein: CASSAYRGYNEQFF.

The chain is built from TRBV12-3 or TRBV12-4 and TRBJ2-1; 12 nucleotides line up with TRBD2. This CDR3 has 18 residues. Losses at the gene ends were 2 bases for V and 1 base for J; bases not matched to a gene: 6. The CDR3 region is CASSLSALAGGSYNEQFF. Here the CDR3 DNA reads TGTGCCAGCAGTTTATCAGCTCTAGCGGGAGGGTCCTACAATGAGCAGTTCTTC.

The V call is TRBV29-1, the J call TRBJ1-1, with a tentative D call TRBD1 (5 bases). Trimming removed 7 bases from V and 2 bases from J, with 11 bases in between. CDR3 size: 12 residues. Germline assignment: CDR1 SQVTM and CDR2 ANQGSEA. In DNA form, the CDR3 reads TGCAGCGCCGGACATCCCAACACTGAAGCTTTCTTT. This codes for CSAGHPNTEAFF. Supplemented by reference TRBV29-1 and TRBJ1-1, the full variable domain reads SAVISQKPSRDICQRGTSLTIQCQVDSQVTMMFWYRQQPGQSLTLIATANQGSEATYESGFVIDKFPISRPNLTFSTLTVSNMSPEDSSIYLCSAGHPNTEAFFGQGTRLTVV.

The CDR3 loop reads CASSSPGVHEQFF. CDR3 nucleotide sequence: TGTGCCAGCAGCTCCCCAGGGGTCCATGAGCAGTTCTTC. The chain joins TRBV28 to TRBJ2-1, with a tentative D call TRBD1 (6 bases). V lost 6 bases, J lost 8 bases, and 14 bases lay in between. The germline gives CDR1 MDHEN, CDR2 SYDVKM. The CDR3 covers 13 residues.

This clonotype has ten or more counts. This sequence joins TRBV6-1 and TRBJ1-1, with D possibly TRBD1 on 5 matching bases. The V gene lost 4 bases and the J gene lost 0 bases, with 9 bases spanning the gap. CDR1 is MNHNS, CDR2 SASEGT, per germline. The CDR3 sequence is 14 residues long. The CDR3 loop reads CASSVGGLNTEAFF. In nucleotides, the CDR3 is TGTGCCAGCAGTGTCGGGGGGTTGAACACTGAAGCTTTCTTT.

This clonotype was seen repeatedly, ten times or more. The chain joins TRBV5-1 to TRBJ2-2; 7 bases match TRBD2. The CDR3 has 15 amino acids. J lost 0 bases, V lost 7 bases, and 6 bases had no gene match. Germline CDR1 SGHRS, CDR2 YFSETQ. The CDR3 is CASGRLASNTGELFF. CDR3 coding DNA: TGCGCCAGCGGAAGACTAGCCTCGAACACCGGGGAGCTGTTTTTT.

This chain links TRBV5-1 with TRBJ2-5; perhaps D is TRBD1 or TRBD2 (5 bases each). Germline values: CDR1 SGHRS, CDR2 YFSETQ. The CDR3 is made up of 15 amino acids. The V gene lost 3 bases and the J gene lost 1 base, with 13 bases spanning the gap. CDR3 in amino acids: CASSSLTGTQETQYF. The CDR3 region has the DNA TGCGCCAGCAGCTCCCTTACGGGGACCCAAGAGACCCAGTACTTC.

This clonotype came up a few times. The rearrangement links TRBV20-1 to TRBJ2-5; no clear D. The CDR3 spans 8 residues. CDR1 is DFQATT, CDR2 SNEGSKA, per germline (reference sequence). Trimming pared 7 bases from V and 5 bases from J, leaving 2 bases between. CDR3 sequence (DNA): TGCAGTGGGGAGACCCAGTACTTC. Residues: CSGETQYF.